The sequence of this T cell receptor (beta chain) was determined in a study of CD8 T cells in ankylosing spondylitis. General study points: As reported, disease-linked clones showed significant enrichment in matched ankylosing spondylitis synovial fluid. A TCR beta motif of 7 or 8 highly homologous variants appeared characteristic of ankylosing spondylitis blood.

Between the trimmed V and J ends, which lost 4 bases and 4 bases, there was a span of 11 bases. CDR3 length equals 13 residues. Generation of TCR beta libraries employed quantitative 5'-RACE incorporating molecular barcodes. TCRdb used MiXCR to reprocess the 5' RACE reads, holding one entry per CDR3 protein. The sample includes 250,000 to 350,000 distinct CDR3 sequences, 20% of them seen just once. On this clonotype itself: Antigen unknown.

V and J are TRBV12-3 or TRBV12-4 and TRBJ2-7; D remains ambiguous. The TCR comes from a male donor with ankylosing spondylitis or in good health (not recorded which). The material sequenced was blood, either unsorted or a sorted T cell fraction (not recorded which). CDR3 sequence (DNA): TGTGCCAGCAGTTCGACCACAGCATACGAGCAGTACGTC. This translates into CASSSTTAYEQYV.